This TCR beta chain originates from a study of blood T cells in healthy people across ages (dated by TCRdb to the mid-2010s). The study in broad terms: In model experiments, roughly one uniquely barcoded TCR beta cDNA molecule per two T cells was captured by template switching. To track age-related changes in TCR beta repertoire diversity, the study relied on deep sequencing normalized with unique cDNA molecular identifiers. Four age groups were formed from the donors: young (average approximately 16 years), middle-aged (just under 40), aged (roughly 58) and long-lived (82). The study analyzed two additional independent replicas of 1 million unique cDNA reads from the same blood draw for two donors, one aged 18 to 29 and one aged 80 or older.

The approximately 40 donors, aged about 6 to 90 years, were systemically healthy Caucasian individuals from Russia. Ten milliliters of peripheral blood were drawn from each donor into EDTA-treated Vacutainer tubes. Ficoll-Paque density-gradient centrifugation was used to isolate PBMCs, with at least 6.5 million per sample. Trizol reagent was used to extract total RNA from the PBMCs, yielding at least 6 micrograms per sample. For every donor, flow cytometry on a PBMC aliquot measured the percentage of naive CD45RAhigh/CD27high T cells. V drops 0 bases and J drops 0 bases, leaving 16 bases in between. The CDR3 holds 18 amino acids from the cysteine to the phenylalanine. CDR3 DNA is the only sequence kept; it has 54 bases, read in frame from the first base. CDR1 and CDR2 are drawn from the germline V gene: MDHEN, SYDVKM. Receptor amplification or capture employed 5' RACE. Sequencer: Illumina HiSeq 2500. A second roughly 6 to 12 cycle PCR used a sample-barcoded 5' primer and a J-beta primer mix. Each TCR beta cDNA molecule received a unique molecular identifier from a template-switch 5' adaptor carrying 12 random nucleotides. Each sample yielded at least 3 million CDR3-containing paired-end reads. First-strand cDNA synthesis was performed from all RNA using the Mint cDNA synthesis kit, with priming by a TRBC-specific oligonucleotide. All cDNA was treated with uracil-DNA glycosylase and then went through a first 18-cycle PCR with the universal primers M1SS and BC2_uni_R. Concerning the study's data processing: For normalization, 1 million high-quality reads were randomly selected from each sample, with every read carrying a distinct molecular identifier. Reads with shared molecular identifiers were discarded instead of being binned into consensus sequences. MiTCR, run with a Q25 quality threshold and the strictest error-elimination algorithm, handled CDR3 identification, clonotype clustering and error correction. A nonparametric unseen species model using Euler transformation provided a lower-bound estimate of total TCR beta diversity. TCRdb took the public reads, trimmed them with fastp at Q25, ran MiXCR for clone calling and kept in-frame beta chains. Entries are consolidated by CDR3 protein sequence, retaining the most common genes and DNA. TCRdb, not the original authors, processed these V and J calls. Recorded for this sample are around 1,000,000 distinct CDR3 sequences; roughly 24% of them occurred a single time. Less than 0.85% of the sample is in the top ten clones.

This clonotype appeared a single time. Its antigen remains undetermined. One base away there is no much larger clone; base qualities are not given. Overall results and qualifications from the work: Observed TCR beta diversity per million T cells fell roughly linearly with age, and a significant reduction was already apparent by age about 38. Because profiling used bulk unsorted PBMCs, naive and antigen-experienced compartments could not be compared conclusively. The CMV infection status of donors was not known, potentially confounding age-related changes in expanded clonotypes. Compared with the aged group, the long-lived group had more naive CD4+ T cells, fewer expanded clones and increased TCR diversity, suggesting age selection. There was a strong correlation between observed TCR beta diversity and the percentage of naive T cells measured by flow cytometry. Estimates of total diversity based on one million sequenced T cells were considered lower bounds and underestimates.

The data also belong to a second study, concerning T cells of mothers and their children. As that second paper reports: Nine systemically healthy Caucasian individuals served as donors, namely three mothers together with their six children. cDNA synthesis consumed the entire amount of extracted RNA, loaded at 1.5 ug RNA in each 15 ul reaction. In the second PCR, sample barcodes and 2-4 random nucleotides were introduced via the M1S primer. Over 9.5 million TCR beta CDR3 reads were obtained for each mother, and millions of reads were obtained for each child. Thymic selection similarly shapes TCR recombination output in related and unrelated pairs, with minor effect from inherited differences. Normalized repertoire overlap in related mother-child pairs was always slightly higher than in unrelated mother-child pairs, but the difference was never significant. With a sensitivity of 90 to 100 clones per million clonotypes, no persistent microchimeric T cell clones were detected. Deep NGS was used in the study to compare the TCR beta repertoires of mothers and children and to look for features that separate related mother-child pairs from unrelated individuals. Mothers averaged approximately 40 +/- 4 years of age and children averaged approximately 11 +/- 4 years. After adapter ligation was performed with NEBNext reagents, the libraries were sequenced on an Illumina HiSeq 2000 with 100+100 nt paired-end reads. To avoid cross-contamination, the mother libraries and the child libraries were prepared a month apart and sequenced in separate runs. Between about 500,000 and 2,300,000 distinct TCR beta clonotypes were identified per donor. Naive TCR beta clonotypes were estimated from low-frequency clonotypes matched to each donor's FACS-determined naive share, without sorting.

The rearrangement combines TRBV28 with TRBJ2-3; a confident D gene designation cannot be given. What was sequenced was blood. The sequence derives from a girl aged 2 to 10 in good health. In nucleotide form, the sequence is TGTGCCAGCAGTTTATGGGATCTTAGCAGCCTCAGCACAGATACGCAGTATTTT. Its coded protein is CASSLWDLSSLSTDTQYF.